These 5 T cell receptor beta chains originate from one sample sequenced in a study of cytomegalovirus exposure and HLA in healthy donors. The PCR made use of 60 Vbeta and 13 Jbeta primers. Repertoires were generated with immunoSEQ multiplex PCR, while TCRdb's copy carries only in-frame clones and drops some. The table lists around 200,000 clones, around 80% of them singletons. Source material: PBMCs. These receptor sequences come from a man aged 25 to 40 in good health and CMV-seronegative.

The chain couples TRBV6-5 to TRBJ2-7; D might be TRBD1 (5 bases). The ends were cut back, 2 bases at V and 0 bases at J, with 5 bases in the middle. The CDR3 spans 13 residues. From germline, CDR1 is MNHEY and CDR2 SVGAGI. The CDR3: CASSYRGSYEQYF. CDR3 nucleotides: TGTGCCAGCAGTTACAGGGGCTCCTACGAGCAGTACTTC.

The chain uses TRBV28 and TRBJ1-5; D not resolved. Trimming removed 6 bases at V and 5 bases at J, with 26 bases between. Germline values: CDR1 MDHEN, CDR2 SYDVKM. The CDR3 runs 18 residues. As DNA, the CDR3 is TGTGCCAGCAGAGCAAACTTTGCTGGGCGGGGTAGGGATCAGCCCCAGCATTTT. Protein product: CASRANFAGRGRDQPQHF.

This rearrangement joins TRBV7-9 to TRBJ2-3, with TRBD2 identical over 8 bases. With V trimmed by 2 bases and J by 5 bases, 6 bases remained unmatched. CDR1 and CDR2 from the germline V gene are SEHNR and FQNEAQ (reference sequence). The CDR3 has 15 amino acids. The CDR3 DNA sequence: TGTGCCAGCAGCTTAACTAGCGGAGCCGGAGATACGCAGTATTTT. Its translation: CASSLTSGAGDTQYF.

In its sample, this clone was seen once. This chain links TRBV25-1 with TRBJ1-5; D is undetermined. Trimming pared 4 bases from V and 3 bases from J, leaving 4 bases between. Per the germline V gene, CDR1 is MGHDK and CDR2 is SYGVNS. This CDR3 comprises 12 residues. The CDR3 spells CASSGHNQPQHF. The CDR3 DNA sequence: TGTGCCAGCAGTGGGCACAATCAGCCCCAGCATTTT.

This chain joins TRBV10-1 and TRBJ2-7; the match to TRBD1 covers 9 bases. Looked up from germline, CDR1 is WNHNN and CDR2 is SYGVQD (reference sequence). The CDR3 extends over 14 amino acids. V trimming: 2 bases; J trimming: 2 bases; junction bases outside the gene matches: 1. CDR3 sequence: CASSEGTGPYEQYF. The CDR3 bases are TGCGCCAGCAGTGAGGGGACAGGGCCCTACGAGCAGTACTTC.